The clone carrying this T cell receptor (beta chain) was picked up a small number of times. The antigen remains unidentified. These data are taken from a study of cytomegalovirus exposure and HLA in healthy donors. The PCR had 60 Vbeta and 13 Jbeta primers. Only in-frame clones appear in the TCRdb table, and some are missing; sequencing was by immunoSEQ multiplex PCR. There are about 160,000 clones in the sample; 80% occur only once, and approximately 1.3% lies in the top ten. Germline V gives CDR1 ENHRY, CDR2 SYGVKD. There are 14 residues in the CDR3. V lost 2 bases to trimming and J lost 0 bases, with 7 bases between them. Study results and caveats: The authors later found most CMV-associated TCR beta chains appeared HLA-restricted.

Sequencing was done on a sample of PBMCs. The sequence derives from a man aged 30-40 years in good health and CMV-seronegative. The chain employs TRBV10-3 and TRBJ2-5; no reliable D call. Written as DNA, the CDR3 is TGTGCCATCAGTGAGAGGCTAGACCAAGAGACCCAGTACTTC. Translated: CAISERLDQETQYF.